These 21 T cell receptor beta chains were all obtained from the same sample, sequenced in a study of OX40 agonist ivuxolimab in advanced cancers. TCRdb's table, derived via immunoSEQ multiplex PCR, lists solely in-frame clones and lacks some. The table includes over 95,000 clones, roughly nine tenths detected once. The material was CD4+ or CD8+ T cells sorted from blood, obtained in a trial of the OX40 agonist ivuxolimab. The receptor source for this set is an adult with an advanced solid tumor such as melanoma, head and neck, liver or kidney cancer.

The chain links TRBV11-2 to TRBJ2-7; TRBD1 agrees at 9 bases. V lost 1 base, J lost 6 bases, and 7 bases stayed unmatched. Germline lookup yields CDR1 SGHAT and CDR2 FQNNGV. CDR3 size: 15 residues. CDR3 amino acids: CASSLVLGQGGEQYF. For the CDR3, the DNA is TGTGCCAGCAGCTTAGTCTTGGGACAGGGTGGCGAGCAGTACTTC. Using reference TRBV11-2 and TRBJ2-7 for the parts outside the CDR3, the full variable domain is EAGVAQSPRYKIIEKRQSVAFWCNPISGHATLYWYQQILGQGPKLLIQFQNNGVVDDSQLPKDRFSAERLKGVDSTLKIQPAKLEDSAVYLCASSLVLGQGGEQYFGPGTRLTVT.

J is TRBJ1-5 and V is TRBV10-1; unclear D gene. The germline V and J ends were trimmed by 0 bases and 11 bases, with 20 bases remaining between them. The CDR3 consists of 16 residues. Germline CDR1 is WNHNN and CDR2 is SYGVQD (reference sequence). The DNA of the CDR3 is TGCGCCAGCAGTGAGTCATTTCGGGCCCACGGTGAGGCCCAGCATTTT. Its translation: CASSESFRAHGEAQHF.

This chain uses TRBV28 with TRBJ2-7; 8 bases are shared with TRBD1. This CDR3 has 12 amino acids. Germline V lookup: CDR1 MDHEN, CDR2 SYDVKM. V was clipped by 8 bases and J by 3 bases; unmatched bases: 3. Here the CDR3 reads CASRTGNYEQYF. As DNA, the CDR3 is TGTGCCAGCCGGACAGGGAACTACGAGCAGTACTTC.

This clone was found once. V is TRBV9 and J is TRBJ2-5; TRBD2 is a possible D gene (5 bases). V lost 0 bases to trimming and J lost 7 bases, with 13 bases between them. The CDR3 runs to 14 residues. In germline, CDR1 is SGDLS, CDR2 YYNGEE. The CDR3 nucleotides are TGTGCCAGCAGCGTAGACTACTCTGGAGGGACCCAGTACTTC. This codes for CASSVDYSGGTQYF.

This clone was counted a single time. This sequence joins TRBV28 and TRBJ2-7; D gene unclear. Germline values: CDR1 MDHEN, CDR2 SYDVKM. The CDR3 contains 14 residues. V lost 2 bases to trimming and J lost 7 bases, with 15 bases between them. The CDR3 protein is CASSLDAEWYEQYF. The DNA for the CDR3 is TGTGCCAGCAGTTTAGACGCTGAATGGTATGAGCAGTACTTC. The complete variable domain, with remaining parts taken from reference TRBV28 and TRBJ2-7, reads DVKVTQSSRYLVKRTGEKVFLECVQDMDHENMFWYRQDPGLGLRLIYFSYDVKMKEKGDIPEGYSVSREKKERFSLILESASTNQTSMYLCASSLDAEWYEQYFGPGTRLTVT.

This chain connects TRBV9 to TRBJ1-3; TRBD1 might be the D (5 bases). CDR1 is SGDLS, CDR2 YYNGEE, per germline. The CDR3 has 15 amino acids. Trimming left V 4 bases short and J 2 bases short, with 13 bases between. DNA for the CDR3: TGTGCCAGCAGCCCAGACGTAGGGGCTGGAAACACCATATATTTT. This encodes CASSPDVGAGNTIYF.

This rearrangement joins TRBV5-1 to TRBJ2-7, with D unresolved. Germline values: CDR1 SGHRS, CDR2 YFSETQ. The V gene lost 0 bases and the J gene lost 0 bases, with 7 bases spanning the gap. The CDR3 covers 14 residues. The CDR3 here is CASSLAVPSYEQYF. As DNA, the CDR3 is TGCGCCAGCAGCTTGGCGGTCCCCTCCTACGAGCAGTACTTC.

J is TRBJ2-3 and V is TRBV7-9; a weak D match, TRBD2 (6 bases). The CDR3 is 14 amino acids. Between the trimmed V and J ends, which lost 4 bases and 6 bases, there was a span of 14 bases. Germline CDR1 and CDR2: SEHNR and FQNEAQ (reference sequence). The CDR3 loop is CASSSVGRTDTQYF. CDR3 nucleotides: TGTGCCAGCAGCTCGGTCGGGAGAACGGATACGCAGTATTTT.

The chain joins TRBV7-3 to TRBJ2-1; 7 bases fit TRBD1. The CDR3 runs 13 residues. Germline V gene lookup returns CDR1 SGHTA and CDR2 FQGTGA. The trim removed 3 bases at V and 7 bases at J, leaving 3 bases unmatched. The CDR3 region is CASSFSGGNEQFF. Written as DNA, the CDR3 is TGTGCCAGCAGCTTTTCAGGGGGTAATGAGCAGTTCTTC.

The CDR3 sequence: CAWSVSRSGGGNTGELFF. DNA for the CDR3: TGTGCCTGGAGTGTATCTAGGTCAGGCGGGGGGAACACCGGGGAGCTGTTTTTT. The chain couples TRBV30 to TRBJ2-2, with 7 bases lining up with TRBD2. With 0 bases clipped from V and 1 base from J, the junction kept 11 bases outside the gene matches. Germline loops: CDR1 GTSNPN, CDR2 SVGIG (reference sequence). CDR3 length equals 18 residues. The full variable domain, completed using reference TRBV30 and TRBJ2-2, is SQTIHQWPATLVQPVGSPLSLECTVEGTSNPNLYWYRQAAGRGLQLLFYSVGIGQISSEVPQNLSASRPQDRQFILSSKKLLLSDSGFYLCAWSVSRSGGGNTGELFFGEGSRLTVL.

V usage is TRBV7-9 and J usage is TRBJ1-1, with D tentatively TRBD1 (5 bases). The CDR3 contains 15 residues. Trimming pared 1 base from V and 1 base from J, leaving 10 bases between. In germline, CDR1 is SEHNR, CDR2 FQNEAQ (reference sequence). This chain's CDR3 is CASSLGDPGNTEAFF. Here the CDR3 DNA reads TGTGCCAGCAGCTTAGGGGACCCCGGGAACACTGAAGCTTTCTTT.

The rearrangement links TRBV5-1 to TRBJ1-2, with TRBD1 matching 11 bases. This CDR3 is 15 amino acids long. Trimming removed 2 bases from V and 8 bases from J; junction bases left unmatched: 8. Germline V CDR1 and CDR2: SGHRS, YFSETQ. The CDR3 sequence is CASSFGGQGEGGYTF. CDR3 nucleotides: TGCGCCAGCAGCTTTGGGGGACAGGGGGAAGGCGGCTACACCTTC.

The table lists this clone with a count of one. The V call is TRBV27, the J call TRBJ2-3, with 12 bases aligning to TRBD2. With 6 bases clipped from V and 1 base from J, the junction kept 8 bases outside the gene matches. Germline V lookup: CDR1 MNHEY, CDR2 SMNVEV (reference sequence). CDR3 size: 17 residues. For the CDR3, the DNA is TGTGCCAGCAGCCGTGCCCTAGCGGGAGGGCGCACAGATACGCAGTATTTT. Translating gives CASSRALAGGRTDTQYF.

This clone appeared a single time. The chain combines TRBV29-1 with TRBJ2-5, with D possibly being TRBD1 (5 bases). The CDR3 extends over 13 amino acids. Germline V lookup: CDR1 SQVTM, CDR2 ANQGSEA. Trimming stripped 4 bases from V and 4 bases from J, with 13 bases between. Written as DNA, the CDR3 is TGCAGCGTTGGCGACAGCCCCCCAGAGACCCAGTACTTC. Its protein is CSVGDSPPETQYF.

This chain uses TRBV12-5 with TRBJ2-2; TRBD2 matches 12 bases. The CDR3 consists of 16 residues. The V segment lost 1 base and the J segment 6 bases; nucleotides outside the gene matches: 3. Germline V lookup: CDR1 LGHNT, CDR2 FRNRAP. Here the CDR3 DNA reads TGTGCTAGTGGTTTGGGACTAGCGGGAGCCCCCGGGGAGCTGTTTTTT. Translation gives CASGLGLAGAPGELFF.

The V and J genes are TRBV27 and TRBJ2-5; 11 nucleotides line up with TRBD1. The CDR3 totals 15 residues. V was pared by 6 bases and J by 11 bases, with 14 bases of the junction left unmatched. Germline V lookup: CDR1 MNHEY, CDR2 SMNVEV (reference sequence). The CDR3 spells CASSPVDRGPGEQYF. As DNA, the CDR3 is TGTGCCAGCAGCCCGGTGGACAGGGGGCCCGGGGAGCAGTACTTC.

The chain couples TRBV10-3 to TRBJ1-5, with D unresolved. Per the germline V gene, CDR1 is ENHRY and CDR2 is SYGVKD. Trimming took off 8 bases at V and 4 bases at J, with 6 bases between the two ends. The CDR3 length is 11 residues. The CDR3: CAIGRNQPQHF. CDR3 DNA sequence: TGTGCCATCGGCAGAAATCAGCCCCAGCATTTT.

V and J are TRBV7-2 and TRBJ2-3; 11 bases line up with TRBD2. Unmatched junction bases numbered 9, after V lost 5 bases and J lost 2 bases. The CDR3 consists of 17 residues. The germline V gene has CDR1 SGHTA and CDR2 FQGNSA. This chain's CDR3 is CASSPQRLAGLTDTQYF. As DNA, the CDR3 is TGTGCCAGCAGCCCCCAACGACTAGCGGGGCTCACAGATACGCAGTATTTT.

The CDR3: CASSQLGHGQETQYF. Here the CDR3 DNA reads TGCGCCAGCAGCCAACTCGGACATGGCCAAGAGACCCAGTACTTC. The rearrangement uses TRBV4-1 and TRBJ2-5; a possible D gene is TRBD1 (5 bases). Germline V gene data show CDR1 as MGHRA and CDR2 as YSYEKL. The CDR3 extends over 15 amino acids. Trimming took off 2 bases at V and 1 base at J, with 11 bases between the two ends.

This chain connects TRBV10-1 to TRBJ2-7; D remains ambiguous. V lost 0 bases and J lost 3, with 6 bases in between. Looked up from germline, CDR1 is WNHNN and CDR2 is SYGVQD (reference sequence). CDR3 length equals 13 residues. For the CDR3, the DNA is TGCGCCAGCAGTGAGTCCCCAGGCTACGAGCAGTACTTC. Translation: CASSESPGYEQYF.

The V and J genes are TRBV18 and TRBJ1-1; D not certain. This CDR3 has 16 amino acids. Germline V gene sequence: CDR1 KGHSH, CDR2 LQKENI. Trimming took 2 bases from V and 1 from J, leaving 14 bases between them. CDR3 DNA sequence: TGTGCCAGCTCACCAGCCCGAGTCACCGCGAACACTGAAGCTTTCTTT. Translating it yields CASSPARVTANTEAFF.